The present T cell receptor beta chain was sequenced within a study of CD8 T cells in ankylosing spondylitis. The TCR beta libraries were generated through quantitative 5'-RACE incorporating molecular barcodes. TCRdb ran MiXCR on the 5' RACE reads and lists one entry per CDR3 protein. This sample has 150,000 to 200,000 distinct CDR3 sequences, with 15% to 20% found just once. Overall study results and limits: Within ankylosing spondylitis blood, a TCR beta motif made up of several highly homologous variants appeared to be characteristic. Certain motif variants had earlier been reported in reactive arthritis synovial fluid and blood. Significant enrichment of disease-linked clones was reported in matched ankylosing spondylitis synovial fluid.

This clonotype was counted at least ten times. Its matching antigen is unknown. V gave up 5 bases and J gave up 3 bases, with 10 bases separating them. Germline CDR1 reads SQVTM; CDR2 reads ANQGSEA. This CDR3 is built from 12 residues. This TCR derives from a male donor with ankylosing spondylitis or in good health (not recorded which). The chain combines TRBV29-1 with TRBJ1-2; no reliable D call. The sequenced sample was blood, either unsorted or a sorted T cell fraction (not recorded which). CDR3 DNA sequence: TGCAGCGTTCGCAGGTTGGACTATGGCTACACCTTC. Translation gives CSVRRLDYGYTF.